This T cell receptor (beta chain) was sequenced for a study of response to subunit inactivated influenza vaccine. This CDR3 has 15 amino acids. Germline CDR1 and CDR2: SNHLY and FYNNEI. The V and J ends lost 1 base and 3 bases respectively, with 13 bases between them. TCRdb ran MiXCR on the RT-PCR reads and lists one entry per CDR3 protein. The table has roughly 550,000 distinct CDR3 sequences, approximately 22% seen once. This sample was shared with a second study, whose subject was T cells expressing NK-cell markers. Per that paper: A 5'RACE template switching approach incorporating UMIs was used to make TCR beta cDNA. The use of an anti-gamma-delta TCR antibody, which was added in several experiments, restricted sorting to T cells expressing alpha-beta TCR. HCMV specificity of the expanded NKG2C+ T cell clones stayed unclear.

The chain links TRBV2 to TRBJ2-7, with D perhaps TRBD2 (6 bases). This specimen consisted of CD4+ T cells sorted from PBMCs, obtained 11 to 12 days after vaccination. The receptor was isolated from a man aged 45 to 65 who received an inactivated influenza vaccine. This CDR3 reads CASSEGFSGIYEQYF. DNA of the CDR3: TGTGCCAGCAGTGAAGGGTTTAGCGGAATCTACGAGCAGTACTTC.